Listed below are T cell receptor beta chains from one sample, sequenced in a study of CD8 T cells in Susac syndrome. TCRdb called the immunoSEQ multiplex PCR reads again in MiXCR, with one record for every CDR3 protein. The sample yields roughly 400,000 distinct CDR3 sequences, approximately 85% seen once. Sequencing was done on a sample of CD8+ T cells from PBMCs. These receptor sequences come from a human donor with multiple sclerosis. The conserved cysteine and the conserved F or W are not part of the CDR3 here. Each record gives: V gene, CDR3 protein.

V gene: TRBV2
CDR3 protein: ASSQISYNEQF

V gene: TRBV7-6
CDR3 protein: ASSLATTGVMNTEAF

V gene: TRBV30
CDR3 protein: AWRQDGALPYEQY

V gene: TRBV20-1
CDR3 protein: SARGDGSTWIYEQY

V gene: TRBV6-5
CDR3 protein: ASTPDRLASYEQY

V gene: TRBV27
CDR3 protein: ASSPTAAGPYNEQF

V gene: TRBV18
CDR3 protein: ASSPEERGAFNEQF

V gene: TRBV4-1
CDR3 protein: ASSPWDRRDQPQH

V gene: TRBV2
CDR3 protein: ASLGLLGTGELF

V gene: TRBV12-3/TRBV12-4
CDR3 protein: ASSLEDRWGSNQPQH

V gene: TRBV27
CDR3 protein: ASSLFPEDTDTQY

V gene: TRBV4-1
CDR3 protein: ASSQVGLALNYEQY

V gene: TRBV4-1
CDR3 protein: ASSLVGYGNTIY

V gene: TRBV18
CDR3 protein: ASSPPADVASTDTQY

V gene: TRBV6-5
CDR3 protein: ASSYRWAGEKLF

V gene: TRBV13
CDR3 protein: ASSPEAGEADTQY

V gene: TRBV9
CDR3 protein: ASSEINRENTEAF

V gene: TRBV25-1
CDR3 protein: ASSEYFGTSGSRDEQF

V gene: TRBV27
CDR3 protein: ASSSGWVSASYNEQF

V gene: TRBV6-1
CDR3 protein: ASSASGTGGDYGYT

V gene: TRBV9
CDR3 protein: ASSVARSGRAGYT

V gene: TRBV9
CDR3 protein: ASSVGLGYEQF

V gene: TRBV18
CDR3 protein: ASSPVEAYTGELF

V gene: TRBV27
CDR3 protein: ASSLWAGGPYEQY

V gene: TRBV7-9
CDR3 protein: ASSLETVNYGYT

V gene: TRBV7-9
CDR3 protein: ASKKGGGNTEAF

V gene: TRBV2
CDR3 protein: ASSEVGGSGYT

V gene: TRBV5-1
CDR3 protein: ASSLGTELNEKLF

V gene: TRBV5-1
CDR3 protein: ASSLYGTGTLDGYT

V gene: TRBV13
CDR3 protein: ASSTRQGGDNEQF

V gene: TRBV20-1
CDR3 protein: SARSTVGPGRFHRDTQY

V gene: TRBV6-1
CDR3 protein: ASSPRGEPPSTDTQY

V gene: TRBV13
CDR3 protein: ASSFGDSLVNEQF

V gene: TRBV30
CDR3 protein: ACVLGGSAPYEQY

V gene: TRBV4-1
CDR3 protein: ASGGTGGSPLH

V gene: TRBV6-1
CDR3 protein: ATGTGGYQPQH

V gene: TRBV27
CDR3 protein: ASSFGLAENIQY

V gene: TRBV19
CDR3 protein: ASSIAGTEEDTEAF

V gene: TRBV19
CDR3 protein: ASSSGAAGELF

V gene: TRBV30
CDR3 protein: AWEADEQF

V gene: TRBV19
CDR3 protein: ASSIDHGVQATYGYT

V gene: TRBV28
CDR3 protein: ASTRQSSYEQY

V gene: TRBV14
CDR3 protein: ASSNLAGLNTGELF

V gene: TRBV14
CDR3 protein: ASSQEGTYPHEQF

V gene: TRBV5-1
CDR3 protein: ASSARDRENYGYT

V gene: TRBV20-1
CDR3 protein: SARLAVSYEQY

V gene: TRBV6-5
CDR3 protein: ASSYVGREQEQY

V gene: TRBV4-1
CDR3 protein: ASSAGRGANTIY

V gene: TRBV4-1
CDR3 protein: ASSQDLGTTLYGYT

V gene: TRBV6-2/TRBV6-3
CDR3 protein: ASSNRENTEAF

V gene: TRBV27
CDR3 protein: ASSLRGTGYYEQY

V gene: TRBV5-1
CDR3 protein: ASSLLLLAGDYEQY

V gene: TRBV5-6
CDR3 protein: ASSSGLDGNEQF

V gene: TRBV19
CDR3 protein: ASSGLLGMGLMTQY

V gene: TRBV5-1
CDR3 protein: ASTYSGEAVTEAF

V gene: TRBV27
CDR3 protein: ASSLSTGVGIEQF

V gene: TRBV6-5
CDR3 protein: ASSYSRGTDQETQY

V gene: TRBV15
CDR3 protein: ATSRGRDSTYGYT

V gene: TRBV27
CDR3 protein: ASSLKRLSNQPQH